This TCR beta chain was captured by sequencing in a study of blood T cell repertoires in COVID-19. Authors' data handling: The assay estimated nucleated cells by amplifying reference gene primers. Assay used: immunoSEQ multiplex PCR; TCRdb lists only in-frame clones, some missing. The DNA was the basis for D and trimming; V, J and clone size are from that table. Of 220,000 or so clones listed, more than 75% are singletons. Germline-derived CDR1 and CDR2 are LNHDA and SQIVND (reference sequence). The ends lost 6 bases at V and 8 bases at J; junction bases unmatched: 12. CDR3 length equals 15 residues. This sequence was found in a woman aged 80 or over with COVID-19, enrolled during active disease. The rearrangement uses TRBV19 and TRBJ1-4; 7 bases are shared with TRBD1. Sequenced material: peripheral blood. DNA for the CDR3: TGTGCCAGTAGCACACAGGGGCTTCGTATCGAAAAACTGTTTTTT. Protein product: CASSTQGLRIEKLFF. Based on the CDR3 plus reference TRBV19 and TRBJ1-4, the full variable domain is DGGITQSPKYLFRKEGQNVTLSCEQNLNHDAMYWYRQDPGQGLRLIYYSQIVNDFQKGDIAEGYSVSREKKESFPLTVTSAQKNPTAFYLCASSTQGLRIEKLFFGSGTQLSVL.